Listed below are T cell receptor beta chains from one sample, sequenced in a study of OX40 agonist ivuxolimab in advanced cancers. TCRdb's copy holds only in-frame clones and misses some; the assay was immunoSEQ multiplex PCR. Of tens of thousands of clones in the sample, under 90% were seen once. Sample: CD4+ or CD8+ T cells sorted from blood, taken in a trial of the OX40 agonist ivuxolimab. The receptors come from an adult with an advanced solid tumor such as melanoma, head and neck, liver or kidney cancer. CDR3s include the opening cysteine and the closing phenylalanine or tryptophan. A D gene is named only where the DNA matches it firmly. Where a row states a size, it is once, few, many or the class of an expanded clone; other rows omit it.

J gene: TRBJ2-2
CDR3 length: 16
clone size: -
V gene: TRBV7-2
D gene: TRBD1
CDR3 DNA: TGTGCCAGCAGCTCTCAGGGGGAGAGAGTCACCGGGGAGCTGTTTTTT
CDR3 protein: CASSSQGERVTGELFF

J gene: TRBJ1-3
CDR3 length: 16
clone size: -
V gene: TRBV5-6
D gene: -
CDR3 DNA: TGTGCCAGCAGCTTGGGCGGGACAAGCTCTGGAAACACCATATATTTT
CDR3 protein: CASSLGGTSSGNTIYF

J gene: TRBJ2-5
CDR3 length: 15
clone size: -
V gene: TRBV11-2
D gene: TRBD1
CDR3 DNA: TGTGCCAGCAGCTTAGACCGACAGGGGCTGAAGACCCAGTACTTC
CDR3 protein: CASSLDRQGLKTQYF

J gene: TRBJ2-1
CDR3 length: 15
clone size: few
V gene: TRBV18
D gene: TRBD2
CDR3 DNA: TGTGCCAGCTCACCGACTAGCGGGGGGCGGAATGAGCAGTTCTTC
CDR3 protein: CASSPTSGGRNEQFF

J gene: TRBJ2-7
CDR3 length: 15
clone size: -
V gene: TRBV7-8
D gene: TRBD2
CDR3 DNA: TGTGCCAGCAGCCCCTCTCGGCGGGAGGGGTGGGAGCAGTACTTC
CDR3 protein: CASSPSRREGWEQYF

J gene: TRBJ1-1
CDR3 length: 13
clone size: -
V gene: TRBV28
D gene: -
CDR3 DNA: TGTGCCAGCAGTTTGTGGGGGCAGACTGAAGCTTTCTTT
CDR3 protein: CASSLWGQTEAFF

J gene: TRBJ2-1
CDR3 length: 17
clone size: -
V gene: TRBV19
D gene: TRBD2
CDR3 DNA: TGTGCCAGCGCCGCCGGGACTAGCGAGAGCTCCTACAATGAGCAGTTCTTC
CDR3 protein: CASAAGTSESSYNEQFF

J gene: TRBJ1-2
CDR3 length: 14
clone size: -
V gene: TRBV27
D gene: -
CDR3 DNA: TGTGCCAGCACCTTGTGGCAGGGGCATGAGGGCTACACCTTC
CDR3 protein: CASTLWQGHEGYTF

J gene: TRBJ1-2
CDR3 length: 13
clone size: -
V gene: TRBV7-6
D gene: TRBD1
CDR3 DNA: TGTGCCAGCAGCCTCCCAGGGGGCGGGGGCTACACCTTC
CDR3 protein: CASSLPGGGGYTF

J gene: TRBJ2-1
CDR3 length: 14
clone size: -
V gene: TRBV19
D gene: TRBD2
CDR3 DNA: TGTGCCAGTAGGGGCGTAGCGGGAGGGAGCGAGCAGTTCTTC
CDR3 protein: CASRGVAGGSEQFF

J gene: TRBJ1-1
CDR3 length: 14
clone size: -
V gene: TRBV5-1
D gene: -
CDR3 DNA: TGCGCCAGCAGCTTGGTTGGCCAAAACACTGAAGCTTTCTTT
CDR3 protein: CASSLVGQNTEAFF

J gene: TRBJ1-2
CDR3 length: 13
clone size: -
V gene: TRBV19
D gene: -
CDR3 DNA: TGTGCCAGTAGTATAGCCAGGGTTAGCGGCTACACCTTC
CDR3 protein: CASSIARVSGYTF

J gene: TRBJ2-3
CDR3 length: 16
clone size: few
V gene: TRBV11-1
D gene: -
CDR3 DNA: TGTGCCAGCAGCTTATCCCGGACAGAAAGGTCAGATACGCAGTATTTT
CDR3 protein: CASSLSRTERSDTQYF

J gene: TRBJ2-7
CDR3 length: 16
clone size: -
V gene: TRBV19
D gene: -
CDR3 DNA: TGTGCCAGTAGTATAGTAAGGGACCCCGGACGCGACGAGCAGTACTTC
CDR3 protein: CASSIVRDPGRDEQYF

J gene: TRBJ2-1
CDR3 length: 13
clone size: -
V gene: TRBV28
D gene: TRBD1
CDR3 DNA: TGTGCCAGCAGTTTTGGGACAGCCCTTGAGCAGTTCTTC
CDR3 protein: CASSFGTALEQFF

J gene: TRBJ1-5
CDR3 length: 14
clone size: -
V gene: TRBV6-5
D gene: TRBD1
CDR3 DNA: TGTGCCAGCACCAAACCAGGGGGCATTCAGCCCCAGCATTTT
CDR3 protein: CASTKPGGIQPQHF

J gene: TRBJ1-5
CDR3 length: 13
clone size: -
V gene: TRBV6-6
D gene: -
CDR3 DNA: TGTGCCAGCAGTTACTCTGAGGAACAGCCCCAGCATTTT
CDR3 protein: CASSYSEEQPQHF

J gene: TRBJ2-3
CDR3 length: 15
clone size: -
V gene: TRBV9
D gene: TRBD2
CDR3 DNA: TGTGCCAGCAGCGTAGAGTCTAGCGGTCTTAATACGCAGTATTTT
CDR3 protein: CASSVESSGLNTQYF

J gene: TRBJ2-5
CDR3 length: 11
clone size: -
V gene: TRBV29-1
D gene: -
CDR3 DNA: TGCAGCGCACGGAGTCAAGAGACCCAGTACTTC
CDR3 protein: CSARSQETQYF

J gene: TRBJ2-7
CDR3 length: 15
clone size: -
V gene: TRBV15
D gene: -
CDR3 DNA: TGTGCCACCAGCAGAGTTGCCTACGGGGCTCGCGAGCAGTACTTC
CDR3 protein: CATSRVAYGAREQYF

J gene: TRBJ2-2
CDR3 length: 14
clone size: -
V gene: TRBV2
D gene: -
CDR3 DNA: TGTGCCACCAGAAGTAGGGGCAACACCGGGGAGCTGTTTTTT
CDR3 protein: CATRSRGNTGELFF

J gene: TRBJ1-1
CDR3 length: 13
clone size: few
V gene: TRBV9
D gene: -
CDR3 DNA: TGTGCCAGCAGCGTCGGGGACGGGACTGAAGCTTTCTTT
CDR3 protein: CASSVGDGTEAFF

J gene: TRBJ2-1
CDR3 length: 14
clone size: -
V gene: TRBV7-3
D gene: -
CDR3 DNA: TGTGCCAGCAGCTTGTCCCTTTGGGACAATGAGCAGTTCTTC
CDR3 protein: CASSLSLWDNEQFF

J gene: TRBJ2-5
CDR3 length: 14
clone size: -
V gene: TRBV6-6
D gene: TRBD1
CDR3 DNA: TGTGCCAGCAGTCCGGACAGGGGCTGGGAGACCCAGTACTTC
CDR3 protein: CASSPDRGWETQYF

J gene: TRBJ1-1
CDR3 length: 13
clone size: -
V gene: TRBV27
D gene: TRBD1
CDR3 DNA: TGTGCCAGCAGTGGACAGGGAGACACTGAAGCTTTCTTT
CDR3 protein: CASSGQGDTEAFF

J gene: TRBJ2-2
CDR3 length: 18
clone size: -
V gene: TRBV10-1
D gene: TRBD1
CDR3 DNA: TGCGCCAGCAGTGAGTTCCCCGGGACAGCCGCGAACACCGGGGAGCTGTTTTTT
CDR3 protein: CASSEFPGTAANTGELFF

J gene: TRBJ1-5
CDR3 length: 15
clone size: -
V gene: TRBV5-6
D gene: -
CDR3 DNA: TGTGCCAGCAGCTGGGGGGGAGGGCGAAACCAGCCCCAGCATTTT
CDR3 protein: CASSWGGGRNQPQHF

J gene: TRBJ1-5
CDR3 length: 15
clone size: -
V gene: TRBV28
D gene: -
CDR3 DNA: TGTGCCAGCAGTTTTGGGCAGGCTACCAATCAGCCCCAGCATTTT
CDR3 protein: CASSFGQATNQPQHF

J gene: TRBJ2-7
CDR3 length: 13
clone size: -
V gene: TRBV6-5
D gene: -
CDR3 DNA: TGTGCCACCCGAGCGGCAGAAACCTACGAGCAGTACTTC
CDR3 protein: CATRAAETYEQYF

J gene: TRBJ1-5
CDR3 length: 17
clone size: -
V gene: TRBV7-9
D gene: -
CDR3 DNA: TGTGCCAGCAGAGCTAACAGGGTTTTACTCAGCAATCAGCCCCAGCATTTT
CDR3 protein: CASRANRVLLSNQPQHF

J gene: TRBJ2-5
CDR3 length: 14
clone size: -
V gene: TRBV19
D gene: -
CDR3 DNA: TGTGCCAGTAGTATACAGCACGCAAAGGAGACCCAGTACTTC
CDR3 protein: CASSIQHAKETQYF

J gene: TRBJ1-4
CDR3 length: 15
clone size: -
V gene: TRBV5-1
D gene: TRBD1
CDR3 DNA: TGCGCCAGCAGCCCAGCGGACAGGGGTAACGAAAAACTGTTTTTT
CDR3 protein: CASSPADRGNEKLFF

J gene: TRBJ2-3
CDR3 length: 15
clone size: -
V gene: TRBV28
D gene: TRBD2
CDR3 DNA: TGTGCCAGCAGTTCGGGGGGGGCGGGCACAGATACGCAGTATTTT
CDR3 protein: CASSSGGAGTDTQYF

J gene: TRBJ2-4
CDR3 length: 16
clone size: once
V gene: TRBV18
D gene: TRBD1
CDR3 DNA: TGTGCCAGCTCACCCAGACAGGGTGAAGCCAAAAACATTCAGTACTTC
CDR3 protein: CASSPRQGEAKNIQYF

J gene: TRBJ1-4
CDR3 length: 14
clone size: -
V gene: TRBV11-2
D gene: -
CDR3 DNA: TGTGCCAGCAGCTCCCCCGGGGAGGGCGAAAAACTGTTTTTT
CDR3 protein: CASSSPGEGEKLFF

J gene: TRBJ1-4
CDR3 length: 13
clone size: -
V gene: TRBV30
D gene: TRBD1
CDR3 DNA: TGTGCCTCCTCCGGGACAGCGAATGAAAAACTGTTTTTT
CDR3 protein: CASSGTANEKLFF

J gene: TRBJ1-5
CDR3 length: 16
clone size: -
V gene: TRBV7-9
D gene: TRBD1
CDR3 DNA: TGTGCCAGCAGCTTATCAGGGACAGATCCCAATCAGCCCCAGCATTTT
CDR3 protein: CASSLSGTDPNQPQHF

J gene: TRBJ2-1
CDR3 length: 15
clone size: -
V gene: TRBV5-1
D gene: TRBD1
CDR3 DNA: TGCGCCAGCAGCTCCTCGACAGGGGGGTACAATGAGCAGTTCTTC
CDR3 protein: CASSSSTGGYNEQFF

J gene: TRBJ1-4
CDR3 length: 15
clone size: -
V gene: TRBV27
D gene: -
CDR3 DNA: TGTGCCAGCAGTTTATCGTGGCAGCCTAATGAAAAACTGTTTTTT
CDR3 protein: CASSLSWQPNEKLFF

J gene: TRBJ1-1
CDR3 length: 13
clone size: -
V gene: TRBV28
D gene: -
CDR3 DNA: TGTGCCAGCAGGGGGGGCAGTGAAGCTGAAGCTTTCTTT
CDR3 protein: CASRGGSEAEAFF

J gene: TRBJ2-1
CDR3 length: 13
clone size: -
V gene: TRBV5-1
D gene: -
CDR3 DNA: TGCGCCAGCAGCTTTATTCCCTACAATGAGCAGTTCTTC
CDR3 protein: CASSFIPYNEQFF

J gene: TRBJ1-1
CDR3 length: 13
clone size: -
V gene: TRBV6-6
D gene: -
CDR3 DNA: TGTGCCAGCAGTTACGGACAGAACACTGAAGCTTTCTTT
CDR3 protein: CASSYGQNTEAFF

J gene: TRBJ2-5
CDR3 length: 15
clone size: -
V gene: TRBV2
D gene: -
CDR3 DNA: TGTGCCAGCAGTGAACTCCGGCAGGGTGAAGAGACCCAGTACTTC
CDR3 protein: CASSELRQGEETQYF

J gene: TRBJ2-7
CDR3 length: 16
clone size: -
V gene: TRBV7-9
D gene: TRBD1
CDR3 DNA: TGTGCCAGCAGCGGAAGACGGACAGGGGGCCCCTACGAGCAGTACTTC
CDR3 protein: CASSGRRTGGPYEQYF

J gene: TRBJ2-7
CDR3 length: 11
clone size: once
V gene: TRBV5-1
D gene: -
CDR3 DNA: TGCGCCAGCAAGGGGTCGGCCGAGCAGTACTTC
CDR3 protein: CASKGSAEQYF

J gene: TRBJ2-5
CDR3 length: 13
clone size: -
V gene: TRBV28
D gene: -
CDR3 DNA: TGTGCCCGAAGGAGTCTAGAACGAGAGACCCAGTACTTC
CDR3 protein: CARRSLERETQYF

J gene: TRBJ1-3
CDR3 length: 15
clone size: -
V gene: TRBV5-6
D gene: -
CDR3 DNA: TGTGCCAGCAGCTTCCCGTCGCTAGCTGGAAACACCATATATTTT
CDR3 protein: CASSFPSLAGNTIYF

J gene: TRBJ1-3
CDR3 length: 17
clone size: -
V gene: TRBV4-2
D gene: TRBD1
CDR3 DNA: TGTGCCAGCAGCCAAGATCACCAGGGGGCTTCTGGAAACACCATATATTTT
CDR3 protein: CASSQDHQGASGNTIYF

J gene: TRBJ2-3
CDR3 length: 19
clone size: -
V gene: TRBV6-1
D gene: TRBD2
CDR3 DNA: TGTGCCAGCAGTGAAGCGCGGGGACTAGCGGGGGGCGGCACAGATACGCAGTATTTT
CDR3 protein: CASSEARGLAGGGTDTQYF

J gene: TRBJ2-1
CDR3 length: 13
clone size: -
V gene: TRBV19
D gene: -
CDR3 DNA: TGTGCCAGTAACCGGGACGGAAACAATGAGCAGTTCTTC
CDR3 protein: CASNRDGNNEQFF

J gene: TRBJ2-7
CDR3 length: 13
clone size: -
V gene: TRBV6-4
D gene: -
CDR3 DNA: TGTGCCGCCGGCGGGGCACGTACCTACGAGCAGTACTTC
CDR3 protein: CAAGGARTYEQYF

J gene: TRBJ2-3
CDR3 length: 18
clone size: -
V gene: TRBV29-1
D gene: TRBD2
CDR3 DNA: TGCAGCGTTGAGTCGGGGGGGTTGGGGGGACACCCCACAGATACGCAGTATTTT
CDR3 protein: CSVESGGLGGHPTDTQYF

J gene: TRBJ1-1
CDR3 length: 16
clone size: -
V gene: TRBV5-5
D gene: TRBD1
CDR3 DNA: TGTGCCAGCAGCTTGGTGCCAGGGGGCGCGGGAACTGAAGCTTTCTTT
CDR3 protein: CASSLVPGGAGTEAFF

J gene: TRBJ1-2
CDR3 length: 14
clone size: -
V gene: TRBV7-9
D gene: -
CDR3 DNA: TGTGCCAGCAGCGCAGCCGGGACACGGGGGGGCTACACCTTC
CDR3 protein: CASSAAGTRGGYTF

J gene: TRBJ2-7
CDR3 length: 15
clone size: -
V gene: TRBV19
D gene: -
CDR3 DNA: TGTGCCAGTAGACGATATGCGGACAGCTCCTACGAGCAGTACTTC
CDR3 protein: CASRRYADSSYEQYF

J gene: TRBJ2-2
CDR3 length: 15
clone size: -
V gene: TRBV29-1
D gene: TRBD1
CDR3 DNA: TGCAGCGTGGGGGGAGGGACAGGGGTCACCGGGGAGCTGTTTTTT
CDR3 protein: CSVGGGTGVTGELFF

J gene: TRBJ2-1
CDR3 length: 14
clone size: -
V gene: TRBV11-3
D gene: TRBD1
CDR3 DNA: TGTGCCAGCACCGGGACAGACACCTACAATGAGCAGTTCTTC
CDR3 protein: CASTGTDTYNEQFF

J gene: TRBJ2-1
CDR3 length: 12
clone size: -
V gene: TRBV11-3
D gene: TRBD1
CDR3 DNA: TGTGCCAGCAGCTTAGATACAGGGGTCTCATTCTTC
CDR3 protein: CASSLDTGVSFF

J gene: TRBJ2-5
CDR3 length: 14
clone size: -
V gene: TRBV5-1
D gene: TRBD2
CDR3 DNA: TGCGCCAGCAGCTATGGGACTAGCGAAGAGACCCAGTACTTC
CDR3 protein: CASSYGTSEETQYF

J gene: TRBJ2-7
CDR3 length: 14
clone size: medium-sized
V gene: TRBV6-1
D gene: -
CDR3 DNA: TGTGCCAGCAGTGGGGGGACATGGATTGGGGAGCAGTACTTC
CDR3 protein: CASSGGTWIGEQYF